A selection of T cell receptor beta chains follows, all from one sample in a study of a mutant IDH1 vaccine in newly diagnosed glioma. No cognate antigen is known for these TCRs. Sequenced by immunoSEQ multiplex PCR; TCRdb stores in-frame clones only, minus some. Here the sample spans about 62,000 clones, roughly four fifths being singletons. The source material was PBMCs, sampled from a glioma patient whose treatment included an IDH1 peptide vaccine. These receptors were collected from a man under 40 with glioma. CDR3s include the opening cysteine and the closing phenylalanine or tryptophan. The D gene is left open where the match is weak. Clone size is not always given. Where it is, it says once, few, many or a class for expanded clones.

v_call: TRBV30; d_call: NA; j_call: TRBJ1-5; clone_size: NA; cdr3_nt: TGTGCCTGGAGTGTAGCCTATAACCAGCCCCAGCATTTT; cdr3_aa: CAWSVAYNQPQHF
v_call: TRBV25-1; d_call: NA; j_call: TRBJ2-6; clone_size: NA; cdr3_nt: TGTGCCAGCAGTGATTACGCGGGGGCCAACGTCCTGACTTTC; cdr3_aa: CASSDYAGANVLTF
v_call: TRBV7-9; d_call: TRBD1; j_call: TRBJ1-5; clone_size: few; cdr3_nt: TGTGCCAGCAGCTTAGGGACAGGGAATGGCAATCAGCCCCAGCATTTT; cdr3_aa: CASSLGTGNGNQPQHF
v_call: TRBV13; d_call: TRBD2; j_call: TRBJ2-3; clone_size: NA; cdr3_nt: TGTGCCAGCAGCTTAGTGTTACTAGCGGGGGAACTATTGCGAGATACGCAGTATTTT; cdr3_aa: CASSLVLLAGELLRDTQYF
v_call: TRBV10-2; d_call: NA; j_call: TRBJ1-5; clone_size: NA; cdr3_nt: TGCGCCAGCAGTGGGTTCGGGAGCAATCAGCCCCAGCATTTT; cdr3_aa: CASSGFGSNQPQHF
v_call: TRBV5-8; d_call: NA; j_call: TRBJ2-3; clone_size: NA; cdr3_nt: TGTGCCAGCAGCCCGGGGCCTGTGGCCGGTCTGAGGCCGCAGTATTTT; cdr3_aa: CASSPGPVAGLRPQYF
v_call: TRBV5-5; d_call: NA; j_call: TRBJ1-5; clone_size: NA; cdr3_nt: TGTGCCAGCAGCTTGGACATCAATCAGCCCCAGCATTTT; cdr3_aa: CASSLDINQPQHF
v_call: TRBV28; d_call: NA; j_call: TRBJ1-5; clone_size: NA; cdr3_nt: TGTGCCAGCAGTTTCGACAGGAATCAGCCCCAGCATTTT; cdr3_aa: CASSFDRNQPQHF
v_call: TRBV2; d_call: TRBD1; j_call: TRBJ1-2; clone_size: NA; cdr3_nt: TGTGCCAGCAAATTCGGACAGGGGAGCTATGGCTACACCTTC; cdr3_aa: CASKFGQGSYGYTF
v_call: TRBV5-6; d_call: TRBD1; j_call: TRBJ1-1; clone_size: NA; cdr3_nt: TGTGCCAGCAGCGTGGGACAGTCACTGAACACTGAAGCTTTCTTT; cdr3_aa: CASSVGQSLNTEAFF
v_call: TRBV6-5; d_call: NA; j_call: TRBJ1-2; clone_size: NA; cdr3_nt: TGTGCCAGCAGGACTTCGGGGATTAACTATGGCTACACCTTC; cdr3_aa: CASRTSGINYGYTF
v_call: TRBV5-6; d_call: TRBD1; j_call: TRBJ1-2; clone_size: NA; cdr3_nt: TGTGCCAGCAGCTTGTGGGGACAGCCCCCGGGTGGCTACACCTTC; cdr3_aa: CASSLWGQPPGGYTF
v_call: TRBV6-1; d_call: NA; j_call: TRBJ1-1; clone_size: NA; cdr3_nt: TGTGCCAGCAATTCTGCAGGCGCAACTGAAGCTTTCTTT; cdr3_aa: CASNSAGATEAFF
v_call: TRBV19; d_call: NA; j_call: TRBJ1-2; clone_size: NA; cdr3_nt: TGTGCCAGTAGTATTGCAGAGCACGGCTACACCTTC; cdr3_aa: CASSIAEHGYTF
v_call: TRBV10-2; d_call: TRBD2; j_call: TRBJ2-2; clone_size: NA; cdr3_nt: TGCGCCAGCAGATCTAGCGGGGGACCTCCCGGGGAGCTGTTTTTT; cdr3_aa: CASRSSGGPPGELFF
v_call: TRBV7-9; d_call: TRBD1; j_call: TRBJ2-1; clone_size: NA; cdr3_nt: TGTGCCAGCAGCTTAGGGACAGGGGGCAATGAGCAGTTCTTC; cdr3_aa: CASSLGTGGNEQFF
v_call: TRBV9; d_call: TRBD1; j_call: TRBJ2-3; clone_size: NA; cdr3_nt: TGTGCCAGCAAAGGGACAGAGCTAAGCACAGATACGCAGTATTTT; cdr3_aa: CASKGTELSTDTQYF
v_call: TRBV9; d_call: NA; j_call: TRBJ1-1; clone_size: few; cdr3_nt: TGTGCCAGCAGCCCTACAGGAGATATGAACACTGAAGCTTTCTTT; cdr3_aa: CASSPTGDMNTEAFF
v_call: TRBV5-1; d_call: NA; j_call: TRBJ1-2; clone_size: NA; cdr3_nt: TGCGCCAGCAGCTTACACCTCGGATCCGAATTCTATGGCTACACCTTC; cdr3_aa: CASSLHLGSEFYGYTF
v_call: TRBV15; d_call: NA; j_call: TRBJ1-2; clone_size: NA; cdr3_nt: TGTGCCACCAGCAGAGTGGCAGGAGATGGCTACACCTTC; cdr3_aa: CATSRVAGDGYTF
v_call: TRBV10-2; d_call: NA; j_call: TRBJ2-7; clone_size: NA; cdr3_nt: TGCGCCAGCAGTGTAGGAGGGACAATCGGCGAGCAGTACTTC; cdr3_aa: CASSVGGTIGEQYF
v_call: TRBV6-4; d_call: TRBD2; j_call: TRBJ2-3; clone_size: few; cdr3_nt: TGTGCCAGCAGTGACCTGACTAGCGGGGGGGCGGATACGCAGTATTTT; cdr3_aa: CASSDLTSGGADTQYF
v_call: TRBV7-9; d_call: TRBD2; j_call: TRBJ2-3; clone_size: NA; cdr3_nt: TGTGCCAGCAGCCCCGGGACTACCTACCCCACTACGCAGTATTTT; cdr3_aa: CASSPGTTYPTTQYF
v_call: TRBV19; d_call: NA; j_call: TRBJ1-2; clone_size: NA; cdr3_nt: TGTGCCAGTAGTATGGGCCGGGAGCTTATGGGCTACACCTTC; cdr3_aa: CASSMGRELMGYTF
v_call: TRBV7-7; d_call: TRBD2; j_call: TRBJ2-2; clone_size: NA; cdr3_nt: TGTGCCAGCAGGTCCGGACTAGAGAACACCGGGGAGCTGTTTTTT; cdr3_aa: CASRSGLENTGELFF
v_call: TRBV18; d_call: NA; j_call: TRBJ1-6; clone_size: once; cdr3_nt: TGTGCCAGCTCACCACTTGGTGGAGGGGTCGGAAATTCACCCCTCCACTTT; cdr3_aa: CASSPLGGGVGNSPLHF
v_call: TRBV2; d_call: TRBD1; j_call: TRBJ2-6; clone_size: NA; cdr3_nt: TGTGCCAGCATTCTACAGGGGACAACTGCTGGGGCCAACGTCCTGACTTTC; cdr3_aa: CASILQGTTAGANVLTF
v_call: TRBV18; d_call: NA; j_call: TRBJ1-1; clone_size: NA; cdr3_nt: TGTGCCAGCTCACCATTCCCCAGGTTGAACACTGAAGCTTTCTTT; cdr3_aa: CASSPFPRLNTEAFF
v_call: TRBV4-1; d_call: NA; j_call: TRBJ1-5; clone_size: few; cdr3_nt: TGCGCCAGCGCGGCCGGCGGCGGGGCGTATAGCAATCAGCCCCAGCATTTT; cdr3_aa: CASAAGGGAYSNQPQHF
v_call: TRBV7-8; d_call: NA; j_call: TRBJ1-5; clone_size: NA; cdr3_nt: TGTGCCAGCAGCGGCGAGGAACAGATCTATAGCAATCAGCCCCAGCATTTT; cdr3_aa: CASSGEEQIYSNQPQHF
v_call: TRBV5-1; d_call: TRBD1; j_call: TRBJ1-4; clone_size: NA; cdr3_nt: TGCGCCAGCAGCTGGCAGGGGGTCGGAACTAATGAAAAACTGTTTTTT; cdr3_aa: CASSWQGVGTNEKLFF
v_call: TRBV13; d_call: TRBD1; j_call: TRBJ2-1; clone_size: NA; cdr3_nt: TGTGCCAGCAGCTTAATACAGGGGGCTAAATTCTTC; cdr3_aa: CASSLIQGAKFF
v_call: TRBV5-1; d_call: NA; j_call: TRBJ2-7; clone_size: NA; cdr3_nt: TGCGCCAGCAGCTTGGATACAGATACCGGCGGGGAGCAGTACTTC; cdr3_aa: CASSLDTDTGGEQYF
v_call: TRBV30; d_call: TRBD1; j_call: TRBJ1-1; clone_size: NA; cdr3_nt: TGTGCCTGGGAAGACAGGGGGATAAAAGCTTTCTTT; cdr3_aa: CAWEDRGIKAFF
v_call: TRBV5-1; d_call: NA; j_call: TRBJ1-6; clone_size: NA; cdr3_nt: TGCGCCAGCAGCTTGGAAGGGGGGAGCTCCTATAATTCACCCCTCCACTTT; cdr3_aa: CASSLEGGSSYNSPLHF
v_call: TRBV30; d_call: NA; j_call: TRBJ1-2; clone_size: NA; cdr3_nt: TGTGCCTGGAGCGACTACCCCATGGCAGGCTACACCTTC; cdr3_aa: CAWSDYPMAGYTF
v_call: TRBV18; d_call: NA; j_call: TRBJ1-3; clone_size: NA; cdr3_nt: TGTGCCAGCTCACCCGCACAGAGTCAATCTGGAAACACCATATATTTT; cdr3_aa: CASSPAQSQSGNTIYF
v_call: TRBV5-1; d_call: NA; j_call: TRBJ2-1; clone_size: NA; cdr3_nt: TGCGCCAGCAGCTTGGGGGCAGATGTGGATGAGCAGTTCTTC; cdr3_aa: CASSLGADVDEQFF
v_call: TRBV6-5; d_call: TRBD2; j_call: TRBJ2-1; clone_size: NA; cdr3_nt: TGTGCCAGCAGTCTGACTAGCGGGGTTAATGAGCAGTTCTTC; cdr3_aa: CASSLTSGVNEQFF
v_call: TRBV6-6; d_call: TRBD2; j_call: TRBJ2-7; clone_size: NA; cdr3_nt: TGTGCCAGCGTTAAGGCGGGGGGTAAGAGAGAGCAGTACTTC; cdr3_aa: CASVKAGGKREQYF
v_call: TRBV6-5; d_call: NA; j_call: TRBJ2-7; clone_size: NA; cdr3_nt: TGTGCCAGCAGATCCGCGACGGGAGCCTACGAGCAGTACTTC; cdr3_aa: CASRSATGAYEQYF
v_call: TRBV5-1; d_call: TRBD1; j_call: TRBJ2-2; clone_size: NA; cdr3_nt: TGCGCCAGCAGCCAGGACAGGGGGCCGGTCACCGGGGAGCTGTTTTTT; cdr3_aa: CASSQDRGPVTGELFF
v_call: TRBV2; d_call: NA; j_call: TRBJ1-5; clone_size: NA; cdr3_nt: TGTGCCAGCAGTGAACAGGGGAGGTGGCCCCAGCATTTT; cdr3_aa: CASSEQGRWPQHF
v_call: TRBV6-4; d_call: TRBD2; j_call: TRBJ2-3; clone_size: NA; cdr3_nt: TGTGCCAGCAGTAGCGGGGGGGCTAGCACAGATACGCAGTATTTT; cdr3_aa: CASSSGGASTDTQYF
v_call: TRBV19; d_call: NA; j_call: TRBJ1-2; clone_size: NA; cdr3_nt: TGTGCCAGTAGACTCCCGGACAGTTCCGCCTATGGCTACACCTTC; cdr3_aa: CASRLPDSSAYGYTF
v_call: TRBV14; d_call: NA; j_call: TRBJ2-3; clone_size: NA; cdr3_nt: TGTGCCAGCAGCCCTCGACAGGACTCTAGCACAGATACGCAGTATTTT; cdr3_aa: CASSPRQDSSTDTQYF
v_call: TRBV10-1; d_call: NA; j_call: TRBJ2-3; clone_size: NA; cdr3_nt: TGCGCCAGCAGTGAACCGCCGGATACGCAGTATTTT; cdr3_aa: CASSEPPDTQYF
v_call: TRBV4-1; d_call: NA; j_call: TRBJ1-3; clone_size: NA; cdr3_nt: TGCGCCAGCAGCCAAGATGCAGGGATGGGAGGAAACACCATATATTTT; cdr3_aa: CASSQDAGMGGNTIYF
v_call: TRBV5-6; d_call: TRBD2; j_call: TRBJ2-5; clone_size: once; cdr3_nt: TGTGCCAGCAGCTTGGCCGGTGGGGGAGGGGAGACCCAGTACTTC; cdr3_aa: CASSLAGGGGETQYF
v_call: TRBV5-4; d_call: TRBD1; j_call: TRBJ1-1; clone_size: few; cdr3_nt: TGTGCCAGCAGCTTCCAGGGGGCGGGGGACACTGAAGCTTTCTTT; cdr3_aa: CASSFQGAGDTEAFF
v_call: TRBV5-1; d_call: NA; j_call: TRBJ1-4; clone_size: NA; cdr3_nt: TGCGCCAGCAGCCCAGGACCGGCCGAGGGGGAAAAACTGTTTTTT; cdr3_aa: CASSPGPAEGEKLFF
v_call: TRBV30; d_call: NA; j_call: TRBJ1-1; clone_size: NA; cdr3_nt: TGTGCCTGGAGGGGGGACTTCACTGAAGCTTTCTTT; cdr3_aa: CAWRGDFTEAFF
v_call: TRBV7-6; d_call: NA; j_call: TRBJ1-1; clone_size: NA; cdr3_nt: TGTGCCAGCAGCTTAGGGCAGGGCGACGGGGGAGCTTTCTTT; cdr3_aa: CASSLGQGDGGAFF
v_call: TRBV28; d_call: NA; j_call: TRBJ2-7; clone_size: NA; cdr3_nt: TGTGCCAGCAGGGGGTCGGTCTACGAGCAGTACTTC; cdr3_aa: CASRGSVYEQYF
v_call: TRBV10-3; d_call: NA; j_call: TRBJ1-1; clone_size: few; cdr3_nt: TGTGCCATCAGTGAGAGATTGGAAGGGAACACTGAAGCTTTCTTT; cdr3_aa: CAISERLEGNTEAFF
v_call: TRBV7-8; d_call: NA; j_call: TRBJ1-1; clone_size: NA; cdr3_nt: TGTGCCAGCAGCGGGGCTTGGGACACTGAAGCTTTCTTT; cdr3_aa: CASSGAWDTEAFF